This record covers a single T cell receptor beta chain. This entry is derived from a study of blood T cells in healthy people across ages. Sample-barcoded 5' priming and a J-beta primer mix drove a second PCR of about 6 to 11 cycles. TCRdb used MiXCR to reprocess the 5' RACE reads, holding one entry per CDR3 protein. The profile shows about 620,000 distinct CDR3 sequences, under 25% of them singletons. Per sample, at least 6 micrograms of total RNA were extracted. The CDR3 spans 12 residues. V lost 7 bases to trimming and J lost 7 bases, with 13 bases between them. The V gene's germline CDR1 is MNHEY and CDR2 SMNVEV (reference sequence).

This chain connects TRBV27 to TRBJ1-2; maybe TRBD1 (5 bases). Source material: blood. The sequence came from a man between 65 and 85 years old in good health. The CDR3 spells CASTDSLGGYTF. CDR3 nucleotides: TGTGCCAGCACCGACAGTTTAGGTGGCTACACCTTC.